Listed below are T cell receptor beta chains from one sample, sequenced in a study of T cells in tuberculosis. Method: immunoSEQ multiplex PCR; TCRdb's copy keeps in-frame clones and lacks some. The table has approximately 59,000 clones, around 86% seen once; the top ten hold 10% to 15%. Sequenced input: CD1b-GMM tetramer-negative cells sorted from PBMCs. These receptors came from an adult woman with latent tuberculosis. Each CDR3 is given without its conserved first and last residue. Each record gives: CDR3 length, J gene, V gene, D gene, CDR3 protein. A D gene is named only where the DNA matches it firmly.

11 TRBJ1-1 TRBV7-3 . ASSPLGGAKAF
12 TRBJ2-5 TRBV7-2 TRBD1 ASSWGQGAKTQY
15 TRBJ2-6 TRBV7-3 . ASSLDMIGAGANVLT
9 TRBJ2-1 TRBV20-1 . SAVGGGGQF
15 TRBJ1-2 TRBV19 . ASSILGRLEGNYGYT
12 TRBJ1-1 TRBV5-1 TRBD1 ASSLEGADTEAF
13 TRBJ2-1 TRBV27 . ASSPTRTRYNEQF
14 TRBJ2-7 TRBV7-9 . ASSLAGHSLSYEQY
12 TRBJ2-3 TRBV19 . ASSVAWGADTQY
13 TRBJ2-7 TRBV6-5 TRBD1 ASSYSTGDMYEQY
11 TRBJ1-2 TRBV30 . AWSPAGNYGYT
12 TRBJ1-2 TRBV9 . ASSVSDSSYGYT
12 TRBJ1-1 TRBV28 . ASSRGGGRPEAF
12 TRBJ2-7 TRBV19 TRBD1 ASSMGQGVNEQY
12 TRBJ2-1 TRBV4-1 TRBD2 ASSQVTSGDEQF
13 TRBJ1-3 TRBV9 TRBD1 ASSRRTGGGNTIY
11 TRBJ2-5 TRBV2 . ASSAAGEETQY
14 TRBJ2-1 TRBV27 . ASSESRDRGGDEQF
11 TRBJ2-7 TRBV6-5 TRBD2 ASSQTSGYEQY
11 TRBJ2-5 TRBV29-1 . SVVPPGRETQY
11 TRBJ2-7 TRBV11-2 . ASSAWSAREQY
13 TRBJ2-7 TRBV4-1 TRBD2 ASSQVAGEGDEQY
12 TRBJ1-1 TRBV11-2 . ASTAAGGSTEAF
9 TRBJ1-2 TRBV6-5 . ASSPGVGYT
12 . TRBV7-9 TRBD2 ASSLASGSHEQY
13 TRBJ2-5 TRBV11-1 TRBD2 ASSPQTSGSETQY
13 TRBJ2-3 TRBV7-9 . ASSPSRGSTDTQY
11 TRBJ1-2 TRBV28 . ASSLYGGYGYT
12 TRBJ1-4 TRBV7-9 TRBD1 ASSLGTGDEKLF
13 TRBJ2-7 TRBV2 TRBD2 ASREGTSGPYEQY
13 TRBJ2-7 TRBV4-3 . ASSQDQGQPYEQY
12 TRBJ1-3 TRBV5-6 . ASSFGRTGNTIY
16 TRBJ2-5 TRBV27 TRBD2 ASSFWSGRAEDRETQY
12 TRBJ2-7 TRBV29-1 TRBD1 SVALTGDGGEQY
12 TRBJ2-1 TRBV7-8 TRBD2 ASSTRGVYNEQF
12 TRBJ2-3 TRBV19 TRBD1 ASRRDREAGTQY
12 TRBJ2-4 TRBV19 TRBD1 ASSIEGAGNIQY
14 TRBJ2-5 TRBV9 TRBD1 ASSVGQGLIGETQY
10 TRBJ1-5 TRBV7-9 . ASRAGDQPQH
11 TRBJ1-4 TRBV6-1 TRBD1 ASSRDRDEKLF
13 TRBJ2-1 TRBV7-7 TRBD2 ASSLTLAGVGEQF
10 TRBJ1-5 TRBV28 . ASSLEGQPQH
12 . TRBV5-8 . ASRPWGRTYEQY
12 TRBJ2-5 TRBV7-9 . ASSFLGGQETQY
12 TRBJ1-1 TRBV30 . AWRLGGGWTEAF
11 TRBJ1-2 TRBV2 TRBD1 ASSEGADYGYT
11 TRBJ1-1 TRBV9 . ASSVAGNTEAF
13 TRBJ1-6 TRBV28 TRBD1 ASSTRDRPGSPLH
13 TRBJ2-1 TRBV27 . ASSLWGYVGDEQF
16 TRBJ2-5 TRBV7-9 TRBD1 ASSPRDWTGKGQETQY
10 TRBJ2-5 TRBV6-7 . HPTGHQETQY
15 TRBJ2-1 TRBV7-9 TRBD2 ASSFGLAGGQSNEQF
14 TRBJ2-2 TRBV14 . ASSQVESLNTGELF
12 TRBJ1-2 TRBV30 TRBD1 AWSVGGPQYGYT
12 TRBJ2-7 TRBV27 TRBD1 ASSTRTGRVEQY
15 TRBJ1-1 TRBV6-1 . ASSALPGHRSQGEAF
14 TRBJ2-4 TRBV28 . ASSLRAGLAKNIQY
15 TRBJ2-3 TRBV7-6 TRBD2 ASSYTGSGGGADTQY
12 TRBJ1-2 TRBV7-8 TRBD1 ASTLKGQRGGYT